In its sample, the clone carrying this TCR beta chain was seen a few times. The data originate from a study of Graves' ophthalmopathy and Graves' hyperthyroidism. Across the whole study: Peripheral blood was obtained at first diagnosis, ahead of any treatment.

The diagnosis was founded upon clinical symptoms, serum thyroxine, TRAb, thyroid ultrasound and orbital computed tomography. The authors amplified TCR beta CDR3 regions, and they did so from RNA transcripts for repertoire sequencing. HTBI-primed RT-PCR formed the first round, and a multiplex PCR formed the second. Each CDR3 protein gets one entry after TCRdb re-called the multiplex PCR reads with MiXCR. This table holds about 400,000 distinct CDR3 sequences, 15% found once. Trimming cost V 0 bases and J 7 bases, with 7 bases left between them. The V gene's germline CDR1 is MNHEY and CDR2 SVGAGI. The CDR3 length is 14 residues.

This rearrangement joins TRBV6-5 to TRBJ1-6; D is ambiguous. This clonotype was obtained from a woman younger than 30 with stable Graves' hyperthyroidism. The sequencing sample was made of peripheral blood. As DNA, the CDR3 is TGTGCCAGCAGTTACTCTGCGGCGAATTCACCCCTCCACTTT. Its protein product is CASSYSAANSPLHF.